This TCR beta chain came from a study of identical twins. Germline V gene sequence: CDR1 LGHDT, CDR2 YNNKEL (reference sequence). Trimming at V came to 4 bases and at J to 3 bases, leaving 9 bases not matched to a gene. The CDR3 is 16 amino acids. Via MiXCR, TCRdb re-called the 5' RACE reads, giving one row per CDR3 protein. The sample includes 210,000 or so distinct CDR3 sequences, 15% of them seen just once. This clonotype was detected a few times. The same specimen was also included in a second study, on T cells expressing NK-cell markers. This second study notes: Top CD8+ clonotypes included the dominant CD3+CD56+NKG2C+ clonotypes in 5 to 7 donors.

The clonotype comes from a woman aged 18-30 years in good health. This rearrangement joins TRBV3-1 to TRBJ2-7, with 10 bases fitting TRBD1. Sequences were obtained from CD8+ T cells sorted from blood. The CDR3 here is CASSPSRDRGVYEQYF. The CDR3 nucleotides are TGTGCCAGCAGCCCTTCCCGGGACAGGGGAGTCTACGAGCAGTACTTC.